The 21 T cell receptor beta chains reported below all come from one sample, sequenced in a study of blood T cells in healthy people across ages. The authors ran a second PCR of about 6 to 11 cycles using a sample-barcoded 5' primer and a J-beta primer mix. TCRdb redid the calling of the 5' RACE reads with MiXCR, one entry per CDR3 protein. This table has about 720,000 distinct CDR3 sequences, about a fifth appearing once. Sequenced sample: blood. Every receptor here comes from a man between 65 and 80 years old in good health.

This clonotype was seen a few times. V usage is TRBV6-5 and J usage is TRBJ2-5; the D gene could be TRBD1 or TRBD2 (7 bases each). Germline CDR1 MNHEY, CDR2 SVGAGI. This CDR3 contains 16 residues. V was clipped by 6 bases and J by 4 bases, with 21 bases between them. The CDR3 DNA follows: TGTGCCAGCAGCCTAGTTCCAGGGGGGGTTGCAGAGACCCAGTACTTC. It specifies CASSLVPGGVAETQYF.

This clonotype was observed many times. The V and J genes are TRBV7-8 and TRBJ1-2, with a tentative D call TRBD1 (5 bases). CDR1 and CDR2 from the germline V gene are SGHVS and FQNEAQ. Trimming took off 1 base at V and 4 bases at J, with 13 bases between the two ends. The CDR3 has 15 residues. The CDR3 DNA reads TGTGCCAGCAGCTTAGAAGACAGAGGGGCCTATGGCTACACCTTC. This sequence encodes CASSLEDRGAYGYTF.

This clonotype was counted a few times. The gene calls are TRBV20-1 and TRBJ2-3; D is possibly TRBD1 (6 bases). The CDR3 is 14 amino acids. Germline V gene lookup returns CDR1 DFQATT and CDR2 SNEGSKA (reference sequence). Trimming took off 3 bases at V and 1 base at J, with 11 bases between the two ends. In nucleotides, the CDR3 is TGCAGTGCTAGCTCAGGGGTTGGCACAGATACGCAGTATTTT. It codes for CSASSGVGTDTQYF.

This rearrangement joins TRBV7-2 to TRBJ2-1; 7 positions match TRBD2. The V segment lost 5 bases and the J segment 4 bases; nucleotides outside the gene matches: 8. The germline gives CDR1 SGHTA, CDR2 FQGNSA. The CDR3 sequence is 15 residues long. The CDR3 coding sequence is TGTGCCAGCAGCACATCTAGCGGACGTTACAATGAGCAGTTCTTC. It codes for CASSTSSGRYNEQFF. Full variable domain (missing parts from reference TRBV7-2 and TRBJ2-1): GAGVSQSPSNKVTEKGKDVELRCDPISGHTALYWYRQSLGQGLEFLIYFQGNSAPDKSGLPSDRFSAERTGGSVSTLTIQRTQQEDSAVYLCASSTSSGRYNEQFFGPGTRLTVL.

CDR3 residues: CASSQGRQVNTGELFF. The CDR3 DNA reads TGTGCCAGCAGCCAGGGTCGGCAAGTTAACACCGGGGAGCTGTTTTTT. The rearrangement links TRBV7-8 to TRBJ2-2; tentatively, D is TRBD1 (5 bases). This CDR3 comprises 16 residues. Looked up from germline, CDR1 is SGHVS and CDR2 is FQNEAQ. V dropped 5 bases and J dropped 2 bases, with 15 bases sitting between them.

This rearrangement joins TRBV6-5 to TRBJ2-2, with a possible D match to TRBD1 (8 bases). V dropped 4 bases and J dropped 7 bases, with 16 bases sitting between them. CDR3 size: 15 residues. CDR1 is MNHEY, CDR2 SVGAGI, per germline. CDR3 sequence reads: CASSFHRGGDGELFF. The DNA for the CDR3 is TGTGCCAGCAGTTTCCACAGGGGGGGTGACGGGGAGCTGTTTTTT.

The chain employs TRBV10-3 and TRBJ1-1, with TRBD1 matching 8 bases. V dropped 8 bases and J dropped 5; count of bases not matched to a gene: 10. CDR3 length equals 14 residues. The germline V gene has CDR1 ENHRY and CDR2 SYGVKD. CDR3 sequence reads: CAIGGGQGATEAFF. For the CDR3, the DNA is TGTGCCATCGGAGGGGGGCAGGGGGCTACTGAAGCTTTCTTT.

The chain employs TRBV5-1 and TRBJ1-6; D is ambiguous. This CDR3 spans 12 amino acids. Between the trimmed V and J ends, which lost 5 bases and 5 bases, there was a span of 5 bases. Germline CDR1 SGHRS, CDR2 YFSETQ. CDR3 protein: CASRTNNSPLHF. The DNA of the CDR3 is TGCGCCAGCAGGACAAATAATTCACCCCTCCACTTT.

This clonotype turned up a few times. CDR3 protein: CSVRPGETQYF. The CDR3 coding sequence is TGCAGTGTTCGTCCGGGAGAGACCCAGTACTTC. This rearrangement joins TRBV20-1 to TRBJ2-7; D unclear. Gene TRBJ2-5 matches the end of the DNA better, so the J call may be wrong. This CDR3 has 11 residues. CDR1 is DFQATT, CDR2 SNEGSKA, per germline (reference sequence).

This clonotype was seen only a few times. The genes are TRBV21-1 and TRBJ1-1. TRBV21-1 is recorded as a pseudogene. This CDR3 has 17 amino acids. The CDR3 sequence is CASSKEDVTQADTEAFF. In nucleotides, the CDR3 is TGTGCCAGCAGCAAAGAGGACGTCACCCAAGCGGACACTGAAGCTTTCTTT.

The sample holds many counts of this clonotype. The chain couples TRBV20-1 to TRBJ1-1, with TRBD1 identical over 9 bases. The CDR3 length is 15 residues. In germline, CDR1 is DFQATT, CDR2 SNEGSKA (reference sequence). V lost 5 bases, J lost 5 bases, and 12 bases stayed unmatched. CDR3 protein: CSASDPDRGGTEAFF. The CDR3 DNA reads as TGCAGTGCTTCAGACCCGGACAGGGGCGGAACTGAAGCTTTCTTT.

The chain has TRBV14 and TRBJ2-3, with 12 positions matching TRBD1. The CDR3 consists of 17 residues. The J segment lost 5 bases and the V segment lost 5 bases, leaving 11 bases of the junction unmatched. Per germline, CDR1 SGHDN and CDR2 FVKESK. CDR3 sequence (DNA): TGTGCCAGCAGCTCCCTGATGGGGACAGGGGGCAAAGATACGCAGTATTTT. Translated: CASSSLMGTGGKDTQYF.

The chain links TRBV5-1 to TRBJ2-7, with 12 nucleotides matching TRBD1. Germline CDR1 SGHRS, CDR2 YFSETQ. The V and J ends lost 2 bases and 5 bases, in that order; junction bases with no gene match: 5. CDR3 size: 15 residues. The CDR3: CASSLAGTGGHEQYF. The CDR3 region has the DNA TGCGCCAGCAGCTTAGCCGGGACAGGGGGCCACGAGCAGTACTTC.

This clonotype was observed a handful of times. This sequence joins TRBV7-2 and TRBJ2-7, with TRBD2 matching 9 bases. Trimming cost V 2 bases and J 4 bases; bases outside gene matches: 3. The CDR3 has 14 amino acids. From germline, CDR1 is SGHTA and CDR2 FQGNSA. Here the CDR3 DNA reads TGTGCCAGCAGCTTAAGCGGGGGGAGGTACGAGCAGTACTTC. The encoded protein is CASSLSGGRYEQYF. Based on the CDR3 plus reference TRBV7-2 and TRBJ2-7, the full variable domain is GAGVSQSPSNKVTEKGKDVELRCDPISGHTALYWYRQSLGQGLEFLIYFQGNSAPDKSGLPSDRFSAERTGGSVSTLTIQRTQQEDSAVYLCASSLSGGRYEQYFGPGTRLTVT.

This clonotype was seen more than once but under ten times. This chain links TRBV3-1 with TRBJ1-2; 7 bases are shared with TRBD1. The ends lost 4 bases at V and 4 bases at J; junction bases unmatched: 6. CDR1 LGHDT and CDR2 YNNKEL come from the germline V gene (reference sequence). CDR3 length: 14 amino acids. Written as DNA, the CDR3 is TGTGCCAGCAGCCCGCGGGGGACAGCCTATGGCTACACCTTC. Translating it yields CASSPRGTAYGYTF.

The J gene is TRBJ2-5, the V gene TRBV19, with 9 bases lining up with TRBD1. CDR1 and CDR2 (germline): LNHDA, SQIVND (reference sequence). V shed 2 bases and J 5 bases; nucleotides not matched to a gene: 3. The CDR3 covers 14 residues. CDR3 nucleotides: TGTGCCAGTAGTATAACAGGGGGCGAGGAGACCCAGTACTTC. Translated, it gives CASSITGGEETQYF.

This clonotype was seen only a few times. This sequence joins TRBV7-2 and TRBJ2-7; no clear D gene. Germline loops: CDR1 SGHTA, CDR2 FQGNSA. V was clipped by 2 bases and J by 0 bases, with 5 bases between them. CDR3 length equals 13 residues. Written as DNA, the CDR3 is TGTGCCAGCAGCTTACAACTCTCCTACGAGCAGTACTTC. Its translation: CASSLQLSYEQYF.

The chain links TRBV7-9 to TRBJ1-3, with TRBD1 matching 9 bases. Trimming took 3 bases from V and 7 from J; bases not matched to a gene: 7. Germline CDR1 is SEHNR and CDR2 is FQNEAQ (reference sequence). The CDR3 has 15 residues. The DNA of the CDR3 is TGTGCCAGCAGCTTTACGACAGGGGGATCGAACACCATATATTTT. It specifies CASSFTTGGSNTIYF.

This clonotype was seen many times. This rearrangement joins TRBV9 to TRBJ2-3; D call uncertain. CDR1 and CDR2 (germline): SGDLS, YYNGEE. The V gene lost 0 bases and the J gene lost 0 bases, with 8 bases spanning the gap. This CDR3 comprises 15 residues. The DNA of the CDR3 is TGTGCCAGCAGCGTAGAAGGCTATAGCACAGATACGCAGTATTTT. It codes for CASSVEGYSTDTQYF.

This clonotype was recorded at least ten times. The DNA for the CDR3 is TGCAGCGGGACCGGGACAGCGAGCTCTGGAAACACCATATATTTT. Translating it yields CSGTGTASSGNTIYF. The V gene is TRBV29-1, the J gene TRBJ1-3; 7 bases are a match to TRBD1. The CDR3 loop spans 15 amino acids. The V gene end was trimmed by 7 bases and the J gene end by 0 bases; junction bases not matched to a gene: 9. CDR1 and CDR2 from the germline V gene are SQVTM and ANQGSEA.

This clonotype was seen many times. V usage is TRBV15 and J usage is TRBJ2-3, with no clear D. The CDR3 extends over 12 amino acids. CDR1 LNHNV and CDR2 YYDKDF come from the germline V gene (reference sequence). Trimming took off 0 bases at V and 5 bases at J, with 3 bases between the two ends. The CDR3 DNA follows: TGTGCCACCAGCAGAGAAGGAGATACGCAGTATTTT. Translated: CATSREGDTQYF.